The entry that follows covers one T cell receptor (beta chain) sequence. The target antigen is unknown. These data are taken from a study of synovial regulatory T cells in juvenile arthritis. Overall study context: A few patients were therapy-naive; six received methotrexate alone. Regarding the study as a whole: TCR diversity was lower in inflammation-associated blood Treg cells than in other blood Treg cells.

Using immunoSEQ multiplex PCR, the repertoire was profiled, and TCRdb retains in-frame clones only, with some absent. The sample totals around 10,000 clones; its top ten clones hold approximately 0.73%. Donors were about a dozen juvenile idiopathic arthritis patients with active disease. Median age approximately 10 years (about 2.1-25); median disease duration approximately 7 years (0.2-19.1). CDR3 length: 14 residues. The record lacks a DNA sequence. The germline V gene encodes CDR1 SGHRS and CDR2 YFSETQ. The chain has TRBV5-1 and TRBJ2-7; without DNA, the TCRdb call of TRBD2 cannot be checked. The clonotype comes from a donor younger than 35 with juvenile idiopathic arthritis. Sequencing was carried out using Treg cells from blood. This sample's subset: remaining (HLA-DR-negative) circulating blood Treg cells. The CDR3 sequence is CASSGSGATGEQYF.